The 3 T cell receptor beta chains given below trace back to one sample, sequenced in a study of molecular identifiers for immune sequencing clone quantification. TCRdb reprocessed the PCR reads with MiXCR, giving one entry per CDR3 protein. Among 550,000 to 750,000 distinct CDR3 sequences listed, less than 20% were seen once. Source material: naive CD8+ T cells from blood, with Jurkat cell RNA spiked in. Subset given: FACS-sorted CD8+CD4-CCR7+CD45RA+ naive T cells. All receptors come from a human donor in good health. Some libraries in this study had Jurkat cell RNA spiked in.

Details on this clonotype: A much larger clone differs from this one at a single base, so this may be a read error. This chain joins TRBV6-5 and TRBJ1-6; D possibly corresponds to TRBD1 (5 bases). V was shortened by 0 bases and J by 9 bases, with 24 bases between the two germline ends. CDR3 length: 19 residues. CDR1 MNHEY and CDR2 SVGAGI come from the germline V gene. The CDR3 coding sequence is TGTGCCAGCAGTTACTCGATATGGCTAGGGGACCGCCTGGGTTCACCCCTCCACTTT. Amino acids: CASSYSIWLGDRLGSPLHF.

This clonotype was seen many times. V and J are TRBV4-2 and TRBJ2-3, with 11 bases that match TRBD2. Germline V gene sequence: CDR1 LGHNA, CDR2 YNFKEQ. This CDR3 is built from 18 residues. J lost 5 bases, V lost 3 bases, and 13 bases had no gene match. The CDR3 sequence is CASSQEILAGVSGDTQYF. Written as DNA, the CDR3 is TGTGCCAGCAGCCAGGAGATACTAGCGGGAGTGTCGGGAGATACGCAGTATTTT.

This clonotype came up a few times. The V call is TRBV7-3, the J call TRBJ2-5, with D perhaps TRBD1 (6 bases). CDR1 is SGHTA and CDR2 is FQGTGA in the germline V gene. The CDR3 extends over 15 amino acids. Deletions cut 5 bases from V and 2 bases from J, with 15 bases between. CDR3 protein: CASSILGGYQETQYF. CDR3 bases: TGTGCCAGCAGCATCCTAGGGGGATATCAAGAGACCCAGTACTTC.